What follows describes a single TCR beta chain. TEMRA cells were FACS-enriched, while CD8+ and CD4+ T cells were negatively isolated. The data were obtained in a study of CD8 T cells in Susac syndrome. In germline, CDR1 is DFQATT, CDR2 SNEGSKA (reference sequence). The CDR3 contains 14 residues. The V and J ends lost 5 bases and 5 bases, in that order; junction bases with no gene match: 2. When the RNA was reverse transcribed, random hexamers were used with an input of roughly 0.45 to 1 ug. TCRdb re-called the immunoSEQ multiplex PCR reads through MiXCR, storing one row per CDR3 protein. The repertoire holds just under 95,000 distinct CDR3 sequences, with just under 95% as singletons.

Sequences were obtained from CD4+ T cells from PBMCs. This clonotype was sampled from a human donor with Susac syndrome. This chain uses TRBV20-1 with TRBJ2-3; 15 bases fit TRBD2. CDR3 bases: TGCAGTGCTGGACTAGCGGGGGGGAAAGATACGCAGTATTTT. Its protein is CSAGLAGGKDTQYF.